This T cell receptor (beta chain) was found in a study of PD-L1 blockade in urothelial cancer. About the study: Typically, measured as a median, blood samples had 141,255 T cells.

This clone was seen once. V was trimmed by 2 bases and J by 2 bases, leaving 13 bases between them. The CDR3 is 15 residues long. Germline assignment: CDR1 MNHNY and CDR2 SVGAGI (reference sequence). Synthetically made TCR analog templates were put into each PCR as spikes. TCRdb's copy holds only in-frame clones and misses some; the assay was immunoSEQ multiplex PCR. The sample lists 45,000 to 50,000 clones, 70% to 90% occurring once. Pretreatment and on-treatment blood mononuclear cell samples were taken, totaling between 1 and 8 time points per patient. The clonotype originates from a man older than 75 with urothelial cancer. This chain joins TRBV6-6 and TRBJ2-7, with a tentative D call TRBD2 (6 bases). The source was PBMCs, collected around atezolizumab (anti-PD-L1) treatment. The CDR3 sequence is CASSYTQGGPYEQYF. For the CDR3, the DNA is TGTGCCAGCAGTTACACGCAGGGAGGTCCCTACGAGCAGTACTTC.